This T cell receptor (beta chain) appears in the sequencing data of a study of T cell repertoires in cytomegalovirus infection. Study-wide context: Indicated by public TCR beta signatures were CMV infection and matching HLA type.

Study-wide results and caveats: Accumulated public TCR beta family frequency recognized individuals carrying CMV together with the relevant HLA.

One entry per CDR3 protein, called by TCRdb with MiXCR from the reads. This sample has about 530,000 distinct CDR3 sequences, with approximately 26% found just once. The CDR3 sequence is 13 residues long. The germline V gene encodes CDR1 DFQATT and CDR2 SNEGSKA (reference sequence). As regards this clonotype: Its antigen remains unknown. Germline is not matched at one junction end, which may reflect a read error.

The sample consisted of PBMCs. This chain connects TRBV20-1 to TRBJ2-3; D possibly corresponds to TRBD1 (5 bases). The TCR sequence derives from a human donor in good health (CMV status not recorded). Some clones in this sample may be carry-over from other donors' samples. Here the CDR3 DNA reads TGCAGTGCTGGAGACAGTAGCACAGATACGCAGTATTTT. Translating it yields CSAGDSSTDTQYF.